The 26 T cell receptor beta chains below all came from one sample that was sequenced in a study of breast tumors, draining lymph nodes, adjacent tissues. TCRdb recomputed calls from the multiplex PCR reads with MiXCR, one row per CDR3 protein. Here the sample spans around 300,000 distinct CDR3 sequences, 30% to 35% being singletons. The lymph nodes were axillary draining lymph nodes from breast cancer patients. Sequenced input: axillary lymph node tissue. These receptors were obtained from a female donor with breast cancer. Some clones in this sample may be carry-over from other donors' samples.

This clonotype was detected many times. This chain connects TRBV11-1 to TRBJ1-2; D is perhaps TRBD1 (6 bases). CDR3 length: 14 amino acids. Trimming pared 5 bases from V and 2 bases from J, leaving 12 bases between. The V gene's germline CDR1 is SGHAT and CDR2 FQDESV (reference sequence). The CDR3 loop reads CASSRTAGNYGYTF. Written as DNA, the CDR3 is TGTGCCAGCAGCCGGACAGCCGGGAACTATGGCTACACCTTC.

This clonotype was observed a handful of times. The rearrangement uses TRBV4-1 and TRBJ1-1; maybe TRBD1 (6 bases). The CDR3 sequence is 15 residues long. The germline V and J ends were trimmed by 1 base and 1 base, with 10 bases remaining between them. Germline V CDR1 and CDR2: MGHRA, YSYEKL. CDR3 amino acids: CASSQGRTANTEAFF. The CDR3 DNA reads as TGCGCCAGCAGCCAAGGTAGGACAGCGAACACTGAAGCTTTCTTT.

Ten or more counts support this clonotype. The V gene is TRBV9, the J gene TRBJ2-3, with no clear D. Germline lookup yields CDR1 SGDLS and CDR2 YYNGEE. V was cut by 0 bases and J by 6 bases, with 5 bases left in between. The CDR3 consists of 12 residues. In nucleotides, the CDR3 is TGTGCCAGCAGCGTAGGTGGGGATACGCAGTATTTT. Translation gives CASSVGGDTQYF.

This clonotype has a count of ten or more. The V gene is TRBV19, the J gene TRBJ2-2, with a possible D match to TRBD1 (7 bases). V was shortened by 7 bases and J by 0 bases, with 18 bases between the two germline ends. Germline values: CDR1 LNHDA, CDR2 SQIVND (reference sequence). The length of the CDR3 is 17 residues. CDR3 nucleotides: TGTGCCAGTACGGGGGTTCGGCAGGGGGCGAACACCGGGGAGCTGTTTTTT. This sequence encodes CASTGVRQGANTGELFF.

V usage is TRBV11-1 and J usage is TRBJ2-5, with D possibly TRBD1 on 6 matching bases. With 0 bases removed from V and 11 bases from J, the gap between germline ends came to 25 bases. CDR1 SGHAT and CDR2 FQDESV come from the germline V gene (reference sequence). This CDR3 has 17 residues. The CDR3 DNA follows: TGTGCCAGCAGCTTAGCGAGTTGGGGGACACAACCTTACAAGCAGTACTTC. This gives the protein CASSLASWGTQPYKQYF.

This clonotype was seen repeatedly, ten times or more. The chain couples TRBV20-1 to TRBJ2-5; D possibly matches TRBD1 or TRBD2 (5 bases each). The CDR3 runs 14 residues. Germline CDR1 DFQATT, CDR2 SNEGSKA (reference sequence). V was shortened by 4 bases and J by 5 bases, with 17 bases between the two germline ends. The CDR3 loop is CSAKIQGREETQYF. The CDR3 region has the DNA TGCAGTGCTAAAATTCAGGGACGTGAGGAGACCCAGTACTTC.

This clonotype has a count of ten or more. The rearrangement uses TRBV5-1 and TRBJ2-7; D is unclear. CDR1 and CDR2 (germline): SGHRS, YFSETQ. The CDR3 extends over 14 amino acids. The germline V and J ends were trimmed by 0 bases and 3 bases, with 10 bases remaining between them. The CDR3: CASSLAQLNYEQYF. CDR3 in DNA: TGCGCCAGCAGCTTGGCTCAGCTAAACTACGAGCAGTACTTC.

This clonotype was recorded at least ten times. The rearrangement joins TRBV19 to TRBJ2-3, with 9 positions matching TRBD2. V was pared by 2 bases and J by 1 base, with 7 bases of the junction left unmatched. CDR3 size: 17 residues. Germline V gives CDR1 LNHDA, CDR2 SQIVND (reference sequence). CDR3 nucleotide sequence: TGTGCCAGTAGTATATTCGGGGAGCGGGGGGGCACAGATACGCAGTATTTT. The encoded protein is CASSIFGERGGTDTQYF.

The J gene is TRBJ2-1, the V gene TRBV12-3 or TRBV12-4, with TRBD2 matching 7 bases. CDR3 length: 14 amino acids. Trimming removed 6 bases from V and 7 bases from J; junction bases left unmatched: 9. The CDR3 region has the DNA TGTGCCAGCAGACCGGGGAGGGGATCTAATGAGCAGTTCTTC. Its protein product is CASRPGRGSNEQFF.

The sample holds many counts of this clonotype. This chain links TRBV20-1 with TRBJ2-7, with 7 positions matching TRBD2. This CDR3 region has 17 residues. V lost 5 bases, J lost 5 bases, and 21 bases stayed unmatched. Germline lookup yields CDR1 DFQATT and CDR2 SNEGSKA (reference sequence). The CDR3 reads CSAPPPGGVLFGHEQYF. DNA for the CDR3: TGCAGTGCTCCCCCTCCGGGAGGCGTTTTATTTGGCCACGAGCAGTACTTC.

This clonotype turned up a few times. V gene TRBV20-1 combines with J gene TRBJ2-5; D call uncertain. The CDR3 runs 11 residues. Trimming removed 6 bases at V and 4 bases at J, with 9 bases between. CDR1 and CDR2 from the germline V gene are DFQATT and SNEGSKA (reference sequence). CDR3 residues: CSAESGETQYF. The CDR3 DNA is TGCAGTGCCGAGTCCGGAGAGACCCAGTACTTC.

This clonotype has at least ten counts. The chain uses TRBV11-2 and TRBJ1-2, with D maybe TRBD1 (5 bases). CDR3 size: 12 residues. The germline V gene has CDR1 SGHAT and CDR2 FQNNGV. Trimming shortened V by 4 bases and J by 8 bases, and 11 bases separated the two germline ends. The CDR3 sequence: CASSWSGTGYTF. Written as DNA, the CDR3 is TGTGCCAGCAGCTGGTCCGGGACGGGCTACACCTTC.

This clonotype was detected many times. The genes are TRBV12-3 or TRBV12-4 and TRBJ2-2, with TRBD1 matching 8 bases. Trimming cost V 6 bases and J 4 bases; bases outside gene matches: 4. The length of the CDR3 is 14 residues. The CDR3 region has the DNA TGTGCCAGCAGGGACAGGGACCGCACCGGGGAGCTGTTTTTT. The encoded protein is CASRDRDRTGELFF.

As regards this clonotype: A clone one base away is much larger, so this may be a read error. The chain carries TRBV19 and TRBJ2-1; 11 nucleotides align to TRBD2. Germline V gives CDR1 LNHDA, CDR2 SQIVND (reference sequence). The length of the CDR3 is 14 residues. CDR3 sequence: CAIAGGPGYNEQSF. As DNA, the CDR3 is TGTGCCATAGCGGGAGGGCCGGGATACAATGAGCAGTCCTTC.

The chain combines TRBV19 with TRBJ2-7; 8 bases are a match to TRBD2. CDR1 is LNHDA, CDR2 SQIVND, per germline (reference sequence). The length of the CDR3 is 17 residues. V was pared by 0 bases and J by 0 bases, with 7 bases of the junction left unmatched. The CDR3 sequence is CASSIEPLAVSSYEQYF. Here the CDR3 DNA reads TGTGCCAGTAGTATAGAGCCACTAGCGGTAAGCTCCTACGAGCAGTACTTC.

This clonotype was detected many times. In DNA, the CDR3 is TGTGCCAGTAGTATACGTGGGGGCAATCAGCCCCAGCATTTT. As protein: CASSIRGGNQPQHF. The V gene is TRBV19, the J gene TRBJ1-5; D unresolved. CDR3 length equals 14 residues. V was cut by 2 bases and J by 2 bases, with 7 bases left in between. In germline, CDR1 is LNHDA, CDR2 SQIVND (reference sequence).

This clonotype was counted a few times. This may come from a read error, since a much larger clone is one base off. The J gene is TRBJ1-5, the V gene TRBV19; D is possibly TRBD1 (6 bases). Germline V CDR1 and CDR2: LNHDA, SQIVND (reference sequence). The CDR3 sequence is 15 residues long. The germline V and J ends were trimmed by 1 base and 3 bases, with 10 bases remaining between them. CDR3 region: CASSIVGGLNQPQHF. The CDR3 DNA reads as TGTGCCAGTAGTATAGTCGGGGGGCTCAATCAGCCCCAGCATTTT.

CDR3 DNA: TGTGCCAGCAGCTCCCGGGGTTGGGGGGAGCTGTTTTTT. Amino acid sequence: CASSSRGWGELFF. The J gene is TRBJ2-2, the V gene TRBV7-3; weak D call: TRBD2 (5 bases). Trimming left V 4 bases short and J 8 bases short, with 11 bases between. The germline gives CDR1 SGHTA, CDR2 FQGTGA. The CDR3 consists of 13 residues.

This clonotype has ten or more counts. The chain recombines TRBV7-2 with TRBJ2-3, with no clear D. Germline V gene lookup returns CDR1 SGHTA and CDR2 FQGNSA. The germline V and J ends were trimmed by 5 bases and 7 bases, with 19 bases remaining between them. The CDR3 is 15 residues long. The CDR3 loop reads CASSPTTSIGYTQYF. CDR3 in DNA: TGTGCCAGCAGCCCCACAACGTCGATCGGCTATACGCAGTATTTT.

A remark on this clonotype: A read error may produce the germline difference seen at one junction end. The gene calls are TRBV6-2 or TRBV6-3 and TRBJ2-4, with 10 bases identical to TRBD2. The CDR3 sequence is 15 residues long. Germline V gene lookup returns CDR1 MNHEY and CDR2 SVGEGT. CDR3 loop: CASSYDNRASGRSDF. In DNA, the CDR3 is TGTGCCAGCAGTTACGATAACAGAGCTAGCGGGAGAAGCGACTTC.

The chain carries TRBV25-1 and TRBJ2-2, with 10 bases identical to TRBD2. This CDR3 has 21 amino acids. The germline CDR1 and CDR2 sequences are MGHDK and SYGVNS. V trimming: 8 bases; J trimming: 4 bases; junction bases outside the gene matches: 25. CDR3 region: CASSSWRGPAGGGCGTGELFF. The CDR3 DNA sequence: TGTGCCAGCTCTTCCTGGCGGGGACCAGCGGGGGGGGGATGCGGCACCGGGGAGCTGTTTTTT. Combining the CDR3 with reference TRBV25-1 and TRBJ2-2 gives the whole variable domain EADIYQTPRYLVIGTGKKITLECSQTMGHDKMYWYQQDPGMELHLIHYSYGVNSTEKGDLSSESTVSRIRTEHFPLTLESARPSHTSQYLCASSSWRGPAGGGCGTGELFFGEGSRLTVL.

This clonotype has at least ten counts. V gene TRBV20-1 combines with J gene TRBJ1-2; 7 bases are shared with TRBD1. The CDR3 sequence is 15 residues long. V lost 3 bases and J lost 8; bases outside the gene matches: 15. CDR1 DFQATT and CDR2 SNEGSKA come from the germline V gene (reference sequence). CDR3 nucleotides: TGCAGTGCTAGCACGACAGGGAACGGTTTAGAAGGCTACACCTTC. Translating gives CSASTTGNGLEGYTF.

Concerning this clonotype: It is likely a read error, because the conserved phenylalanine at the end of the CDR3 is missing. V gene TRBV19 combines with J gene TRBJ2-6, with D uncertain. CDR3 length: 16 residues. V was trimmed by 2 bases and J by 4 bases, leaving 12 bases between them. Germline V lookup: CDR1 LNHDA, CDR2 SQIVND (reference sequence). DNA of the CDR3: TGTGCCAGTAGTATAAGACGTCCCTTGGGGGCCAACGTCCTGACTTCC. Amino acids: CASSIRRPLGANVLTS.

This clonotype was counted many times. The chain combines TRBV7-8 with TRBJ2-4, with 11 bases identical to TRBD2. Germline assignment: CDR1 SGHVS and CDR2 FQNEAQ. The CDR3 length is 19 residues. Unmatched junction bases numbered 12, after V lost 5 bases and J lost 0 bases. The chain's CDR3 is CASSHSGTSGKGAKNIQYF. The CDR3, as DNA: TGTGCCAGCAGCCATTCCGGGACTAGCGGTAAAGGAGCCAAAAACATTCAGTACTTC.

V and J are TRBV19 and TRBJ2-4, with TRBD1 as a possible D gene (5 bases). In germline, CDR1 is LNHDA, CDR2 SQIVND (reference sequence). V lost 4 bases and J 4 bases, leaving 5 bases between the germline ends. The CDR3 contains 12 residues. CDR3 sequence reads: CASSRTKNIQYF. The CDR3 DNA follows: TGTGCCAGTAGTAGGACAAAAAACATTCAGTACTTC.

This clonotype has ten or more counts. The rearrangement links TRBV19 to TRBJ2-2; D call uncertain. Trimming left V 6 bases short and J 6 bases short, with 11 bases between. This CDR3 has 13 amino acids. Germline V gene data show CDR1 as LNHDA and CDR2 as SQIVND (reference sequence). CDR3 loop: CASSTRRAGELFF. The CDR3 region has the DNA TGTGCCAGTAGCACAAGAAGAGCCGGGGAGCTGTTTTTT.